The 17 T cell receptor beta chains in this list originate from one sample, sequenced in a study of human T cells and chemical hapten exposure. TCRdb reprocessed the RACE reads with MiXCR, giving one entry per CDR3 protein. Here the sample spans about 79,000 distinct CDR3 sequences, 7% to 9% being singletons. Time point noted: healthy volunteer bleed at 6 weeks. Unfractionated whole blood yielded total RNA. Sequenced: whole blood. The origin of the receptors is a male donor in good health. Some clones in this sample may be carry-over from other donors' samples.

This clonotype has only a few counts. The chain employs TRBV29-1 and TRBJ2-5; 9 bases line up with TRBD1. J was trimmed by 1 base and V by 8 bases; bases with no gene match: 5. Germline CDR1 and CDR2: SQVTM and ANQGSEA. The length of the CDR3 is 13 residues. CDR3 protein: CSHSTGGQETQYF. The CDR3 DNA is TGCAGCCATTCGACAGGGGGCCAAGAGACCCAGTACTTC. The full variable domain, in which reference TRBV29-1 and TRBJ2-5 provide the parts outside the CDR3, is SAVISQKPSRDICQRGTSLTIQCQVDSQVTMMFWYRQQPGQSLTLIATANQGSEATYESGFVIDKFPISRPNLTFSTLTVSNMSPEDSSIYLCSHSTGGQETQYFGPGTRLLVL.

The chain's CDR3 is CSAPALLGSYEQYF. The CDR3 DNA reads as TGCAGTGCTCCGGCCCTACTTGGATCCTACGAGCAGTACTTC. The J gene is TRBJ2-7, the V gene TRBV20-1; no clear D gene. The germline gives CDR1 DFQATT, CDR2 SNEGSKA (reference sequence). Trimming cost V 5 bases and J 1 base, with 15 bases left between them. CDR3 size: 14 residues.

The chain employs TRBV7-9 and TRBJ2-3, with D tentatively TRBD1 (5 bases). Germline CDR1 reads SEHNR; CDR2 reads FQNEAQ (reference sequence). Trimming stripped 5 bases from V and 5 bases from J, with 20 bases between. CDR3 length equals 16 residues. This CDR3 reads CASSPPAVRQRDTQYF. CDR3 coding DNA: TGTGCCAGCAGCCCCCCCGCGGTCAGACAGAGAGATACGCAGTATTTT.

This clonotype was counted many times. CDR3 amino acids: CASSQDQGSGGNEQFF. CDR3 nucleotide sequence: TGTGCCAGCAGCCAAGATCAGGGAAGCGGGGGCAATGAGCAGTTCTTC. The chain has TRBV4-2 and TRBJ2-1; TRBD2 matches 8 bases. Germline V gene lookup returns CDR1 LGHNA and CDR2 YNFKEQ. The CDR3 has 16 amino acids. Trimming removed 0 bases from V and 6 bases from J; junction bases left unmatched: 7.

This clonotype was recorded at least ten times. The CDR3 loop is CSARVLGTSGELFF. The DNA for the CDR3 is TGCAGTGCTAGAGTTCTCGGGACATCCGGGGAGCTGTTTTTT. V and J are TRBV20-1 and TRBJ2-2; TRBD1 might be the D (6 bases). The CDR3 is 14 amino acids. Germline V lookup: CDR1 DFQATT, CDR2 SNEGSKA (reference sequence). Trimming pared 1 base from V and 6 bases from J, leaving 12 bases between.

The chain recombines TRBV5-1 with TRBJ2-2; the D is unclear. Trimming left V 0 bases short and J 7 bases short, with 7 bases between. This CDR3 contains 13 residues. Germline V gene data show CDR1 as SGHRS and CDR2 as YFSETQ. The CDR3 sequence: CASSLDADGELFF. In DNA form, the CDR3 reads TGCGCCAGCAGCTTGGATGCGGACGGGGAGCTGTTTTTT.

The sample holds a few counts of this clonotype. The rearrangement joins TRBV12-3 or TRBV12-4 to TRBJ1-1; 7 bases agree with TRBD1. J gave up 5 bases and V 5 bases, and 2 bases lay outside the gene matches. CDR3 size: 12 residues. As DNA, the CDR3 is TGTGCCAGCAGTGACAGGGCGACTGAAGCTTTCTTT. Residues: CASSDRATEAFF.

This clonotype was seen a few times. The V call is TRBV2, the J call TRBJ2-2; 9 nucleotides line up with TRBD1. The CDR3 length is 16 residues. Germline CDR1 reads SNHLY; CDR2 reads FYNNEI. The ends lost 1 base at V and 6 bases at J; junction bases unmatched: 6. DNA for the CDR3: TGTGCCAGCAGTGAAGTTGGGACAGGGTACCCCGGGGAGCTGTTTTTT. It is translated as CASSEVGTGYPGELFF. The variable domain in full, completed from reference TRBV2 and TRBJ2-2, reads EPEVTQTPSHQVTQMGQEVILRCVPISNHLYFYWYRQILGQKVEFLVSFYNNEISEKSEIFDDQFSVERPDGSNFTLKIRSTKLEDSAMYFCASSEVGTGYPGELFFGEGSRLTVL.

Only a few counts were recorded for this clonotype. The V and J genes are TRBV4-1 and TRBJ1-5; no reliable D call. CDR1 and CDR2 from the germline V gene are MGHRA and YSYEKL. V was pared by 7 bases and J by 2 bases, with 15 bases between. The CDR3 is 15 residues long. CDR3 sequence reads: CASTLVGDGNQPQHF. CDR3 nucleotide sequence: TGCGCCAGCACCCTAGTGGGTGACGGCAATCAGCCCCAGCATTTT.

The genes are TRBV11-2 and TRBJ2-2; D might be TRBD1 or TRBD2, each matching 5 bases. The CDR3 has 15 residues. Germline CDR1 is SGHAT and CDR2 is FQNNGV. V shed 7 bases and J shed 3 bases, with 15 bases lying between them. CDR3 bases: TGTGCCAGCACCCCCCGGGGACGGTACACCGGGGAGCTGTTTTTT. Translation: CASTPRGRYTGELFF. Together with reference TRBV11-2 and TRBJ2-2, the CDR3 gives the full variable domain: EAGVAQSPRYKIIEKRQSVAFWCNPISGHATLYWYQQILGQGPKLLIQFQNNGVVDDSQLPKDRFSAERLKGVDSTLKIQPAKLEDSAVYLCASTPRGRYTGELFFGEGSRLTVL.

This clonotype was seen at least ten times. CDR3 nucleotides: TGTGCCAGCAGTTTAGAGGGCGGGGGGGCCCTCAATGAGCAGTTCTTC. Translating gives CASSLEGGGALNEQFF. This rearrangement joins TRBV12-3 or TRBV12-4 to TRBJ2-1, with TRBD2 matching over 9 bases. This CDR3 has 16 residues. Losses at the gene ends were 1 base for V and 6 bases for J; bases not matched to a gene: 7.

Many counts were recorded for this clonotype. The rearrangement uses TRBV12-3 or TRBV12-4 and TRBJ2-1, with 14 bases that match TRBD2. Unmatched junction bases numbered 5, after V lost 6 bases and J lost 7 bases. CDR3 length: 15 residues. CDR3: CASRTSGGARNEQFF. The CDR3 nucleotides are TGTGCCAGCAGGACTAGCGGGGGGGCGCGGAATGAGCAGTTCTTC.

Ten or more counts support this clonotype. The genes are TRBV7-9 and TRBJ2-2; TRBD2 aligns across 9 bases. Per germline, CDR1 SEHNR and CDR2 FQNEAQ (reference sequence). The CDR3 covers 14 residues. V lost 6 bases to trimming and J lost 5 bases; unmatched junction nucleotides: 4. CDR3: CASSGSGRTGELFF. The CDR3 coding sequence is TGTGCCAGCAGTGGTAGCGGGAGAACCGGGGAGCTGTTTTTT.

V is TRBV6-5 and J is TRBJ1-6; D remains ambiguous. V lost 0 bases to trimming and J lost 7 bases, with 4 bases between them. The germline V gene has CDR1 MNHEY and CDR2 SVGAGI. The CDR3 loop spans 13 amino acids. CDR3 loop: CASSYSENSPLHF. The CDR3 region has the DNA TGTGCCAGCAGTTACTCGGAGAATTCACCCCTCCACTTT.

There are many counts of this clonotype. The V gene is TRBV27, the J gene TRBJ1-5, with TRBD1 identical over 11 bases. The J segment lost 5 bases and the V segment lost 5 bases, leaving 14 bases of the junction unmatched. The CDR3 loop spans 18 amino acids. Per the germline V gene, CDR1 is MNHEY and CDR2 is SMNVEV (reference sequence). In DNA, the CDR3 is TGTGCCAGCAGTCCGCTTATATTTGGACAGGGGGCTCATCAGCCCCAGCATTTT. Its translation: CASSPLIFGQGAHQPQHF.

The chain has TRBV19 and TRBJ2-7; D is ambiguous. The CDR3 contains 14 residues. Germline V gives CDR1 LNHDA, CDR2 SQIVND (reference sequence). Deletions cut 1 base from V and 1 base from J, with 8 bases between. The CDR3 loop reads CASSIGASSYEQYF. For the CDR3, the DNA is TGTGCCAGTAGTATAGGGGCCTCTTCCTACGAGCAGTACTTC.

This clonotype was seen a few times. The V call is TRBV20-1, the J call TRBJ2-7, with 9 bases matching TRBD1. This CDR3 comprises 14 residues. After removal of 2 bases from V and 2 bases from J, the junction contained 4 bases not matched to a gene. Germline lookup yields CDR1 DFQATT and CDR2 SNEGSKA (reference sequence). The CDR3 spells CSARQGTGPYEQYF. The CDR3, as DNA: TGCAGTGCTAGACAAGGGACAGGGCCCTACGAGCAGTACTTC.